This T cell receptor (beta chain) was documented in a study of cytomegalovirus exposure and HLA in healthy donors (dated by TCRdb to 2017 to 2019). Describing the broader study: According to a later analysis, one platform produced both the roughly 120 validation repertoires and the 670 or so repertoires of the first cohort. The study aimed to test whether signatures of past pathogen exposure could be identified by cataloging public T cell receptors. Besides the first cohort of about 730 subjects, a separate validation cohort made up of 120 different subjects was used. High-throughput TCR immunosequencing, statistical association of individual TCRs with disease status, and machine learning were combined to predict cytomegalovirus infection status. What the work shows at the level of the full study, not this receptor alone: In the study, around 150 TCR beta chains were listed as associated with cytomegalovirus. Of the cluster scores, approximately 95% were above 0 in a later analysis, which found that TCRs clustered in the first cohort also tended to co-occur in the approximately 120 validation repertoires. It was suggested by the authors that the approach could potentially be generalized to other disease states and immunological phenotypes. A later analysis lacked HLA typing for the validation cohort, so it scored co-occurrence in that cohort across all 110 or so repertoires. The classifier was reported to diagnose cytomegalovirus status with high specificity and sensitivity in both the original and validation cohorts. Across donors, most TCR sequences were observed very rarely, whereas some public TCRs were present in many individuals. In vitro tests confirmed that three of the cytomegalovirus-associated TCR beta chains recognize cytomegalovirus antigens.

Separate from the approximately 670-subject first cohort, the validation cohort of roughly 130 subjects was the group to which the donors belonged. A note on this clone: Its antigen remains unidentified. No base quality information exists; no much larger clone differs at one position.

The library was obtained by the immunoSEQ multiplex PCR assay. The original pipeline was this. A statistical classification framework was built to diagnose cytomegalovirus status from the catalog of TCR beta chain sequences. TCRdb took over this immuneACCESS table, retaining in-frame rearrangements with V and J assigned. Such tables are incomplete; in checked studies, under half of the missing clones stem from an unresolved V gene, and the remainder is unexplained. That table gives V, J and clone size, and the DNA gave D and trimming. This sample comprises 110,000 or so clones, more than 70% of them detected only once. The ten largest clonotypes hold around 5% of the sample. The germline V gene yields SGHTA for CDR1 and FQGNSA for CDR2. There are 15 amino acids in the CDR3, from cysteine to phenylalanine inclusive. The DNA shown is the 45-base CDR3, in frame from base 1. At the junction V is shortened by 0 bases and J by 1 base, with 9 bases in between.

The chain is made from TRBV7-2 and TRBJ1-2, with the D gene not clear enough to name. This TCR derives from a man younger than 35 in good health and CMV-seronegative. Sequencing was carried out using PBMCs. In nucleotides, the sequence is TGTGCCAGCAGCTTAGCGCGCCGGAGTAACTATGGCTACACCTTC. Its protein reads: CASSLARRSNYGYTF.